This T cell receptor (beta chain) was observed in a study of CD8 T cells in ankylosing spondylitis. General study results and limits: Certain motif variants had earlier appeared in reactive arthritis synovial fluid and blood. The study identified a TCR beta motif of roughly eight highly homologous variants that appeared characteristic of ankylosing spondylitis blood.

This clonotype was counted only a few times. What it recognizes is unknown. Generation of TCR beta libraries employed quantitative 5'-RACE incorporating molecular barcodes. TCRdb re-called the 5' RACE reads with MiXCR, one entry per CDR3 protein. The sample includes over 600,000 distinct CDR3 sequences, roughly 19% seen only once; the top ten take under 20%. Trimming shortened V by 7 bases and J by 1 base, and 8 bases separated the two germline ends. Germline V lookup: CDR1 LGHNT, CDR2 FRNRAP. The CDR3 extends over 12 amino acids. The receptor was isolated from a male donor with ankylosing spondylitis. The sequenced material came from blood, either unsorted or a sorted T cell fraction (not recorded which). The chain employs TRBV12-5 and TRBJ2-7; unclear D gene. CDR3 in DNA: TGTGCTAGTGCGGCGGAATCCTACGAGCAGTACTTC. Amino acid sequence: CASAAESYEQYF.